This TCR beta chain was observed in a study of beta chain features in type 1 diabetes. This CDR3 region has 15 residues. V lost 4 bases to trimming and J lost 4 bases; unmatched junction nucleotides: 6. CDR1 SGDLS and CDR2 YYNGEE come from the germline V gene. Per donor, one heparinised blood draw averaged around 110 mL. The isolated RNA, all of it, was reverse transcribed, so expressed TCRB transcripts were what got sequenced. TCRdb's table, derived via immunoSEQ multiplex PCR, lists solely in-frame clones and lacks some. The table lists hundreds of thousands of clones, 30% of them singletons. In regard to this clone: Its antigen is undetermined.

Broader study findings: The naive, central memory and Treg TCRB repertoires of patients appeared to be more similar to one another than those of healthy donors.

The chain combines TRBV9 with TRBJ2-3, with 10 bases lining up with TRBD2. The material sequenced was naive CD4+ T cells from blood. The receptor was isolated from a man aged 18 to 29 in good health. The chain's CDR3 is CASSPPSGRADTQYF. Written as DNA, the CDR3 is TGTGCCAGCAGCCCCCCTAGCGGGAGAGCAGATACGCAGTATTTT.